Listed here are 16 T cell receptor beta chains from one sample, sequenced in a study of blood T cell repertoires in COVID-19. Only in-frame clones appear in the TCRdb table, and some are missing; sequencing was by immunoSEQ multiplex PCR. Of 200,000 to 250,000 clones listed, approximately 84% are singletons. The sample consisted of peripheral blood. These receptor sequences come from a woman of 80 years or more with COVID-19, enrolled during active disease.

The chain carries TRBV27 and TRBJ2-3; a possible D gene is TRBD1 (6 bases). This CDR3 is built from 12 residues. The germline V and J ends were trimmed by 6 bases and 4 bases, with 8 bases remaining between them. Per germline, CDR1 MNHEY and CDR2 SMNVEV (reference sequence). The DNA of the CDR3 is TGTGCCAGCAGGGGGGCCGCAGATACGCAGTATTTT. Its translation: CASRGAADTQYF.

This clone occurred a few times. CDR3: CASSPIAAETGELFF. CDR3 nucleotides: TGTGCCAGCAGCCCTATAGCGGCGGAAACCGGGGAGCTGTTTTTT. The chain links TRBV7-3 to TRBJ2-2, with TRBD2 as a possible D gene (6 bases). The CDR3 length is 15 residues. Trimming shortened V by 5 bases and J by 5 bases, and 15 bases separated the two germline ends. Germline V gene lookup returns CDR1 SGHTA and CDR2 FQGTGA.

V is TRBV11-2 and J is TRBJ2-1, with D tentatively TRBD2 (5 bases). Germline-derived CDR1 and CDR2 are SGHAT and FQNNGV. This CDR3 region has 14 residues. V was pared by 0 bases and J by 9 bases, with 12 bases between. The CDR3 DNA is TGTGCCAGCAGCTTAGACCGACTAACGCCTGAGCAGTTCTTC. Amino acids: CASSLDRLTPEQFF.

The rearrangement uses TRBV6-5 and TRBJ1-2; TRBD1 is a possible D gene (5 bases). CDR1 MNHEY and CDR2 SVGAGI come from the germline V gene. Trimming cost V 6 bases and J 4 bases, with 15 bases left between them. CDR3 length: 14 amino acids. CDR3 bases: TGTGCCAGCAGGTGGCCCGACAGCATCTATGGCTACACCTTC. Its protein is CASRWPDSIYGYTF.

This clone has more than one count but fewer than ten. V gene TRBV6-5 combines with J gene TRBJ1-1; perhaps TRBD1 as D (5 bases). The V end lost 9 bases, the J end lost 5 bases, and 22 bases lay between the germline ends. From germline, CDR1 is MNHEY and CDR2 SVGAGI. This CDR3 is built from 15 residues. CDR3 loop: CASWGKWLKGTEAFF. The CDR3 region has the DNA TGTGCCAGTTGGGGAAAGTGGCTTAAGGGGACTGAAGCTTTCTTT.

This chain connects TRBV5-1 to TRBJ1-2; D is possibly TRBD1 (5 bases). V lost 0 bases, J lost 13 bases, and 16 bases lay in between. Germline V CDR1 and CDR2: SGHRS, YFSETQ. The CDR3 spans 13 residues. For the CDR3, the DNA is TGCGCCAGCAGCTTGGTGTCGGGGGACGTGGGCACCTTC. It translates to CASSLVSGDVGTF. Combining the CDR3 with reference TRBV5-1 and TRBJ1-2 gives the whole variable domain KAGVTQTPRYLIKTRGQQVTLSCSPISGHRSVSWYQQTPGQGLQFLFEYFSETQRNKGNFPGRFSGRQFSNSRSEMNVSTLELGDSALYLCASSLVSGDVGTFGSGTRLTVV.

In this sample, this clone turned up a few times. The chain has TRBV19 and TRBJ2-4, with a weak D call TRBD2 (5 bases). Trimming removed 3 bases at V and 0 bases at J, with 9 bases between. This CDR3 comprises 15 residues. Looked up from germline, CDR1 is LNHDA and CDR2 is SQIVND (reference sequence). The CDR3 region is CASSIADLAKNIQYF. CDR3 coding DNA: TGTGCCAGTAGTATTGCGGACTTAGCCAAAAACATTCAGTACTTC.

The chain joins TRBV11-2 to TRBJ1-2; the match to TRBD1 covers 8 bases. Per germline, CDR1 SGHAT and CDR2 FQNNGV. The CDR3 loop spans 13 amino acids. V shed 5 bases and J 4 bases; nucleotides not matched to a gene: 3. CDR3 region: CASSLGQVYGYTF. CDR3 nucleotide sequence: TGTGCCAGCAGCCTGGGACAGGTCTATGGCTACACCTTC.

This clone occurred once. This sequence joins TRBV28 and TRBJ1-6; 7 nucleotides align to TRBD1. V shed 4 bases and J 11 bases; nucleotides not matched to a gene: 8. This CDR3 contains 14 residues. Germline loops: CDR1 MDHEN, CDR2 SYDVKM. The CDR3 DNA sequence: TGTGCCAGCAGTTCCACGACAGGGAGAGCACCCCTCCACTTT. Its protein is CASSSTTGRAPLHF.

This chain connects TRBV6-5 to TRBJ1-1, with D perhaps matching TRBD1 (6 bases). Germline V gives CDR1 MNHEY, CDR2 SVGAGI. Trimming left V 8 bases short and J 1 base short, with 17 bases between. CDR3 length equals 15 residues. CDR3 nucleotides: TGTGCCAGCCGGTCCCGGGGGGGGCAGAACACTGAAGCTTTCTTT. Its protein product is CASRSRGGQNTEAFF.

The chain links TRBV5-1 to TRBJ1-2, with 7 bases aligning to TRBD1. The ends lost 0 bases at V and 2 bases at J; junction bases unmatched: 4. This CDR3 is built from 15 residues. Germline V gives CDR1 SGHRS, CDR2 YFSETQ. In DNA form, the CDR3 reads TGCGCCAGCAGCTTGGAGGGGACAGACAACTATGGCTACACCTTC. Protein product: CASSLEGTDNYGYTF.

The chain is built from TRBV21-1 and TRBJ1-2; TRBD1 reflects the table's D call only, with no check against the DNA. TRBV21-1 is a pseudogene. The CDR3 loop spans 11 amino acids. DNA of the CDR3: TGTGCCAGCAGCAGGGCCTATGGCTACACCTTC. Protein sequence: CASSRAYGYTF.

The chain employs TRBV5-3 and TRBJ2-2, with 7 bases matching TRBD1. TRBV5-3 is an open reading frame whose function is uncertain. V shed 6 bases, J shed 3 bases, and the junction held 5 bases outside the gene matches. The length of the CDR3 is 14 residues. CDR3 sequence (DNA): TGTGCCAGAACCGACAGGGACGACACCGGGGAGCTGTTTTTT. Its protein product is CARTDRDDTGELFF.

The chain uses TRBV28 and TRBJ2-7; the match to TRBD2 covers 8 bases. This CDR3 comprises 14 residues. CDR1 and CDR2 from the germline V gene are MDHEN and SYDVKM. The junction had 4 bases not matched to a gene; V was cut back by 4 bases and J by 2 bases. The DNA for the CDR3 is TGTGCCAGCAGTTCCCGGGAGGGACCCTACGAGCAGTACTTC. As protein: CASSSREGPYEQYF.

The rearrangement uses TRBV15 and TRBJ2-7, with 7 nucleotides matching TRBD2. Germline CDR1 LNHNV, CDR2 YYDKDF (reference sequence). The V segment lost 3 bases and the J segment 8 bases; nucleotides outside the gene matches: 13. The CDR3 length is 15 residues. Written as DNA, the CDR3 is TGTGCCACCAGCAGGGCTCCCGGGAGCGGGACTCAGCAGTACTTC. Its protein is CATSRAPGSGTQQYF.

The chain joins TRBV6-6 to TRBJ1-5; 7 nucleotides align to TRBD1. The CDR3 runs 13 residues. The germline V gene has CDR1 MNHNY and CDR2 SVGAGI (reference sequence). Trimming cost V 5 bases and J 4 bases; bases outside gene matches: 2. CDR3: CASSVQGNQPQHF. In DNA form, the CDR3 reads TGTGCCAGCAGTGTACAGGGGAATCAGCCCCAGCATTTT.